The 11 T cell receptor beta chains reported below all come from one sample, sequenced in a study of beta chain features in type 1 diabetes (dated by TCRdb to the late 2010s). Study-wide findings and limitations: Type 1 diabetes patients showed a moderate but significant shortening of TCRB CDR3 length in all four CD4+ subsets.

The library was generated by the immunoSEQ multiplex PCR assay. The High Capacity cDNA Reverse Transcription Kit was used to reverse transcribe all of the isolated RNA, meaning that expressed TCRB transcripts were what got sequenced. TCRdb holds this immuneACCESS table with in-frame rearrangements only. Some clones are missing; in checked studies, unresolved V genes explain under half, and the rest has no known cause. The sample yields 130,000 or so clones; 16% were counted once. 2% to 2.5% of the sample goes to the ten largest clones. The antigens for these receptors are not known. The sequenced sample was central memory CD4+ T cells from blood. The receptors were gathered from a man between 25 and 39 years old with type 1 diabetes.

This clone was picked up a small number of times. The V and J genes are TRBV9 and TRBJ2-7; 7 nucleotides agree with TRBD2. The junction had 4 bases not matched to a gene; V was cut back by 2 bases and J by 2 bases. The CDR3 loop spans 14 amino acids. Germline V gives CDR1 SGDLS, CDR2 YYNGEE. CDR3 nucleotides: TGTGCCAGCAGCGTCGGCGGGACTACCTACGAGCAGTACTTC. It encodes CASSVGGTTYEQYF.

This clone was detected a few times. This chain links TRBV9 with TRBJ2-1, with D unresolved. This CDR3 has 14 residues. Trimming left V 2 bases short and J 10 bases short, with 16 bases between. From germline, CDR1 is SGDLS and CDR2 YYNGEE. DNA for the CDR3: TGTGCCAGCAGCGTGGTTGACCCGTCTAGGGAGCAGTTCTTC. Amino acid sequence: CASSVVDPSREQFF. Complete variable domain (other parts from reference TRBV9 and TRBJ2-1): DSGVTQTPKHLITATGQRVTLRCSPRSGDLSVYWYQQSLDQGLQFLIQYYNGEERAKGNILERFSAQQFPDLHSELNLSSLELGDSALYFCASSVVDPSREQFFGPGTRLTVL.

This chain links TRBV29-1 with TRBJ2-7; the D gene could be TRBD1 or TRBD2 (6 bases each). Germline V CDR1 and CDR2: SQVTM, ANQGSEA. Trimming cost V 1 base and J 4 bases, with 20 bases left between them. The CDR3 runs 16 residues. CDR3 sequence (DNA): TGCAGCGTTGAAGTTTCCGTGGAGGGGGTAAGATACGAGCAGTACTTC. Translated, it gives CSVEVSVEGVRYEQYF.

V and J are TRBV6-5 and TRBJ1-2, with 8 bases matching TRBD1. With V trimmed by 6 bases and J by 0 bases, 6 bases remained unmatched. This CDR3 region has 15 residues. Germline loops: CDR1 MNHEY, CDR2 SVGAGI. The CDR3 sequence is CASSPGQVANYGYTF. CDR3 DNA: TGTGCCAGCAGCCCGGGACAGGTTGCTAACTATGGCTACACCTTC.

This clone has at least ten counts. This chain uses TRBV4-3 with TRBJ1-1, with a tentative D call TRBD1 (6 bases). The germline V and J ends were trimmed by 1 base and 11 bases, with 11 bases remaining between them. The germline gives CDR1 LGHNA, CDR2 YSLEER. CDR3 length: 12 residues. The CDR3 sequence: CASSQASGAAFF. CDR3 DNA sequence: TGCGCCAGCAGCCAAGCGTCAGGGGCGGCTTTCTTT.

There are a few counts of this clone. The chain combines TRBV30 with TRBJ1-3; perhaps TRBD1 as D (5 bases). Trimming cost V 1 base and J 0 bases, with 10 bases left between them. Looked up from germline, CDR1 is GTSNPN and CDR2 is SVGIG (reference sequence). CDR3 length: 15 amino acids. The CDR3 loop reads CAWSGKGISGNTIYF. Here the CDR3 DNA reads TGTGCCTGGAGTGGGAAGGGGATCTCTGGAAACACCATATATTTT.

The sample holds a few counts of this clone. The genes are TRBV7-2 and TRBJ1-2; TRBD1 matches 7 bases. The junction had 10 bases not matched to a gene; V was cut back by 0 bases and J by 6 bases. Per germline, CDR1 SGHTA and CDR2 FQGNSA. This CDR3 has 16 residues. CDR3 bases: TGTGCCAGCAGCTTAGCGATGGATAGGGGGCGGGATGGCTACACCTTC. Protein product: CASSLAMDRGRDGYTF.

The chain joins TRBV28 to TRBJ1-2; possibly TRBD1 for D (5 bases). Germline lookup yields CDR1 MDHEN and CDR2 SYDVKM. The V end lost 2 bases, the J end lost 2 bases, and 6 bases lay between the germline ends. This CDR3 spans 13 amino acids. The CDR3 region has the DNA TGTGCCAGCAGTTTAAGGGGAAACTATGGCTACACCTTC. Residues: CASSLRGNYGYTF.

This clone came up a few times. The chain carries TRBV20-1 and TRBJ1-1; D ambiguous. The CDR3 is made up of 11 amino acids. Looked up from germline, CDR1 is DFQATT and CDR2 is SNEGSKA (reference sequence). Deletions cut 4 bases from V and 0 bases from J, with 3 bases between. In DNA form, the CDR3 reads TGCAGTGCTAAACTGAACACTGAAGCTTTCTTT. This gives the protein CSAKLNTEAFF.

The CDR3 sequence is CASSLDGTNQPQHF. The DNA for the CDR3 is TGTGCCAGCAGCTTAGATGGCACCAATCAGCCCCAGCATTTT. The V gene is TRBV7-2, the J gene TRBJ1-5, with D unresolved. In germline, CDR1 is SGHTA, CDR2 FQGNSA. The CDR3 covers 14 residues. V shed 1 base and J shed 3 bases, with 7 bases lying between them.

The chain uses TRBV5-1 and TRBJ2-5; D is unresolved. This CDR3 has 15 amino acids. CDR1 SGHRS and CDR2 YFSETQ come from the germline V gene. V lost 0 bases to trimming and J lost 0 bases, with 9 bases between them. The DNA for the CDR3 is TGCGCCAGCAGCTTGGCGGACGCCAACCAAGAGACCCAGTACTTC. It is translated as CASSLADANQETQYF.